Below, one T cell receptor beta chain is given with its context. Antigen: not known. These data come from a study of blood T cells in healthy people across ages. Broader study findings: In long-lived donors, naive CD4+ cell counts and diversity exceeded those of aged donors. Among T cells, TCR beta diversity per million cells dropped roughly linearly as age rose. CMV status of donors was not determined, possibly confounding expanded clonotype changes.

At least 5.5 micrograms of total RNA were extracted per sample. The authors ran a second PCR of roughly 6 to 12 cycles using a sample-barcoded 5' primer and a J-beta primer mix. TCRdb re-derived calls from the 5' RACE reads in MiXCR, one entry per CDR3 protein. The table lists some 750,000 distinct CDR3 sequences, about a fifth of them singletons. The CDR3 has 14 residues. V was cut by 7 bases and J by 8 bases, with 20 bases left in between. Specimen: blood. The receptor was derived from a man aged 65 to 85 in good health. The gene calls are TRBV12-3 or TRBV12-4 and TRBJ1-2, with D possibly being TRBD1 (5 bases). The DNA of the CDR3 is TGTGCCAGCACCAAAAGTGGGGGTTTGGCCGGCTACACCTTC. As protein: CASTKSGGLAGYTF.